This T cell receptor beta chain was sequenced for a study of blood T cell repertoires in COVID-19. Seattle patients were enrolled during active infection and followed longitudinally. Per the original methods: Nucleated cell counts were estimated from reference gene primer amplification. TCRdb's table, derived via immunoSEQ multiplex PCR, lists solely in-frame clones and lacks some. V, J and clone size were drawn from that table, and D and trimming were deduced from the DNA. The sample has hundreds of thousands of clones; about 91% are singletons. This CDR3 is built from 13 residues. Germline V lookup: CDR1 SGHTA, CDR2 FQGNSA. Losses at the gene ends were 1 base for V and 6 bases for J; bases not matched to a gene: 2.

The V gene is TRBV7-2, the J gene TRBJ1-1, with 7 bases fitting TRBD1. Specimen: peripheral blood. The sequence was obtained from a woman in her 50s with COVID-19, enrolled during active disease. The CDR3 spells CASSLVTGSEAFF. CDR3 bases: TGTGCCAGCAGCTTAGTGACAGGGTCTGAAGCTTTCTTT.